These T cell receptor beta chains were read from a single sample in a study of early T cells in non-severe SARS-CoV-2 infection. TCRdb re-called the 5' RACE reads through MiXCR, storing one row per CDR3 protein. The sample consists of tens of thousands of distinct CDR3 sequences, roughly 8.2% of them appearing once. Sequences were obtained from whole blood. The receptors derive from an adult who was a healthcare worker with PCR-confirmed SARS-CoV-2 infection or an uninfected control (not recorded which). CDR3s include the opening cysteine and the closing phenylalanine or tryptophan. The D gene is left open where the match is weak. Some rows have no size entry. The others give once, few or many, or a class for an expanded clone.

d_call: NA; j_call: TRBJ1-2; v_call: TRBV6-5; clone_size: NA; cdr3_length: 16; cdr3_nt: TGTGCCAGCAGTTACTCCCCCGGGGGGGAGATGGATGGCTACACCTTC; cdr3_aa: CASSYSPGGEMDGYTF
d_call: TRBD2; j_call: TRBJ2-7; v_call: TRBV5-1; clone_size: few; cdr3_length: 16; cdr3_nt: TGCGCCAGCAGCACCCGGACTAGCGTCCAATCCTACGAGCAGTACTTC; cdr3_aa: CASSTRTSVQSYEQYF
d_call: NA; j_call: TRBJ2-6; v_call: TRBV20-1; clone_size: few; cdr3_length: 16; cdr3_nt: TGCAGTGCTAGTGGGAGGCCGGACTCTGGGACCAACGTCCTGACTTTC; cdr3_aa: CSASGRPDSGTNVLTF
d_call: TRBD2; j_call: TRBJ2-7; v_call: TRBV15; clone_size: NA; cdr3_length: 15; cdr3_nt: TGTGCCACCAGCAGGGCCCGTAGCGGGAGGGACGAGCAGTACTTC; cdr3_aa: CATSRARSGRDEQYF
d_call: TRBD1; j_call: TRBJ1-5; v_call: TRBV12-3/TRBV12-4; clone_size: many; cdr3_length: 15; cdr3_nt: TGTGCCAGCAGTCCCGGGACAGGGGGCCAGGGGACCCAGCATTTT; cdr3_aa: CASSPGTGGQGTQHF
d_call: NA; j_call: TRBJ1-3; v_call: TRBV10-2; clone_size: NA; cdr3_length: 13; cdr3_nt: TGCGCCAGCAGCTCAGATTCTGGAAACACCATATATTTT; cdr3_aa: CASSSDSGNTIYF
d_call: NA; j_call: TRBJ2-3; v_call: TRBV4-1; clone_size: many; cdr3_length: 15; cdr3_nt: TGCGCCAGCAGCCAAGGGCCCGGACGCACAGATACGCAGTATTTT; cdr3_aa: CASSQGPGRTDTQYF
d_call: TRBD2; j_call: TRBJ2-1; v_call: TRBV10-2; clone_size: NA; cdr3_length: 14; cdr3_nt: TGCGCCAGCATGGTGGCGGGGGGGCGAGGAGAGCAGTTCTTC; cdr3_aa: CASMVAGGRGEQFF
d_call: NA; j_call: TRBJ1-1; v_call: TRBV7-2; clone_size: few; cdr3_length: 13; cdr3_nt: TGTGCCAGCAGCAAGGACTGGAACACTGAAGCTTTCTTT; cdr3_aa: CASSKDWNTEAFF
d_call: NA; j_call: TRBJ2-7; v_call: TRBV20-1; clone_size: NA; cdr3_length: 15; cdr3_nt: TGCAGTGCTATTGTTCTCGGGGCTGAAGACTACGAGCAGTACTTC; cdr3_aa: CSAIVLGAEDYEQYF
d_call: TRBD2; j_call: TRBJ2-1; v_call: TRBV4-1; clone_size: NA; cdr3_length: 15; cdr3_nt: TGCGCCAGCAGCCCATTGGGACTAGCGGGGGATGAGCAGTTCTTC; cdr3_aa: CASSPLGLAGDEQFF
d_call: TRBD1; j_call: TRBJ2-2; v_call: TRBV7-6; clone_size: few; cdr3_length: 16; cdr3_nt: TGTGCCAGCAGCTCTCCCGGGACAGGGTCAGGCGGGGAGCTGTTTTTT; cdr3_aa: CASSSPGTGSGGELFF
d_call: TRBD2; j_call: TRBJ2-3; v_call: TRBV4-2; clone_size: few; cdr3_length: 15; cdr3_nt: TGTGCCAGCAGCCCCCCTAGCGGAGCAACAGATACGCAGTATTTT; cdr3_aa: CASSPPSGATDTQYF
d_call: TRBD2; j_call: TRBJ2-7; v_call: TRBV6-1; clone_size: NA; cdr3_length: 15; cdr3_nt: TGTGCCAGCAGTCCAACCGGGACTAGGCTAGGCGAGCAGTACTTC; cdr3_aa: CASSPTGTRLGEQYF
d_call: TRBD1; j_call: TRBJ1-1; v_call: TRBV20-1; clone_size: medium-sized; cdr3_length: 13; cdr3_nt: TGCAGTGCTAAGGAAGGACAGGTCACTGAAGCTTTCTTT; cdr3_aa: CSAKEGQVTEAFF
d_call: TRBD2; j_call: TRBJ2-1; v_call: TRBV12-3/TRBV12-4; clone_size: many; cdr3_length: 16; cdr3_nt: TGTGCCAGCAGTCCTCAAGCGGGACTATTTCTAAATGAGCAGTTCTTC; cdr3_aa: CASSPQAGLFLNEQFF
d_call: TRBD1; j_call: TRBJ2-7; v_call: TRBV13; clone_size: many; cdr3_length: 12; cdr3_nt: TGTGCCAGCACGACAGGGGGCTACGAGCAGTACTTC; cdr3_aa: CASTTGGYEQYF
d_call: NA; j_call: TRBJ2-1; v_call: TRBV10-3; clone_size: NA; cdr3_length: 12; cdr3_nt: TGTGCCATCCTCCGCGGAGAGAATGAGCAGTTCTTC; cdr3_aa: CAILRGENEQFF
d_call: NA; j_call: TRBJ1-2; v_call: TRBV6-6; clone_size: few; cdr3_length: 12; cdr3_nt: TGTGCCAGCAGTTACTCACCCTATGGCTACACCTTC; cdr3_aa: CASSYSPYGYTF
d_call: NA; j_call: TRBJ2-1; v_call: TRBV20-1; clone_size: NA; cdr3_length: 13; cdr3_nt: TGCAGTGCTAGAGTTTCCGGGATCCTTGAGCAGTTCTTC; cdr3_aa: CSARVSGILEQFF
d_call: TRBD2; j_call: TRBJ2-3; v_call: TRBV29-1; clone_size: NA; cdr3_length: 16; cdr3_nt: TGCAGCGTCGAAGGGACTACAGAGGGTGACACAGATACGCAGTATTTT; cdr3_aa: CSVEGTTEGDTDTQYF
d_call: NA; j_call: TRBJ2-3; v_call: TRBV28; clone_size: many; cdr3_length: 14; cdr3_nt: TGTGCCAGCCTTCTCGGGACTTGGGGAGATACGCAGTATTTT; cdr3_aa: CASLLGTWGDTQYF
d_call: NA; j_call: TRBJ2-7; v_call: TRBV10-3; clone_size: many; cdr3_length: 12; cdr3_nt: TGTGCCATCACCGCAGGGGGGAACGAGCAGTACTTC; cdr3_aa: CAITAGGNEQYF
d_call: NA; j_call: TRBJ1-1; v_call: TRBV30; clone_size: few; cdr3_length: 14; cdr3_nt: TGTGCCTGGACGGCAGGGACAACGAACACTGAAGCTTTCTTT; cdr3_aa: CAWTAGTTNTEAFF
d_call: NA; j_call: TRBJ2-7; v_call: TRBV5-1; clone_size: many; cdr3_length: 13; cdr3_nt: TGCGCCAGCACCACGGGCGCAGCGGACGAGCAGTACTTC; cdr3_aa: CASTTGAADEQYF
d_call: TRBD2; j_call: TRBJ2-7; v_call: TRBV11-2; clone_size: NA; cdr3_length: 16; cdr3_nt: TGTGCCAGCAGCTTAGTGCTGCCGCTAGCGGGTAACGAGCAGTACTTC; cdr3_aa: CASSLVLPLAGNEQYF
d_call: NA; j_call: TRBJ1-2; v_call: TRBV18; clone_size: NA; cdr3_length: 14; cdr3_nt: TGTGCCAGCTCGCCGGGAGGGAGGGACTATGGCTACACCTTC; cdr3_aa: CASSPGGRDYGYTF
d_call: NA; j_call: TRBJ2-3; v_call: TRBV20-1; clone_size: NA; cdr3_length: 14; cdr3_nt: TGCAGTGGGGTCGAACTAGGGCTTACAAATACGCAGTATTTT; cdr3_aa: CSGVELGLTNTQYF
d_call: NA; j_call: TRBJ2-6; v_call: TRBV25-1; clone_size: many; cdr3_length: 18; cdr3_nt: TGTGCCAGCAGTGAAGGGGCAGCGGCAACTTCTGGGGCCAACGTCCTGACTTTC; cdr3_aa: CASSEGAAATSGANVLTF
d_call: NA; j_call: TRBJ2-5; v_call: TRBV28; clone_size: many; cdr3_length: 13; cdr3_nt: TGTGCCAGCAGTTTAAGAGTGCAAGAGACCCAGTACTTC; cdr3_aa: CASSLRVQETQYF
d_call: NA; j_call: TRBJ1-2; v_call: TRBV28; clone_size: NA; cdr3_length: 12; cdr3_nt: TGTGCCAGCAGCGGATCCCACTATGGCTACACCTTC; cdr3_aa: CASSGSHYGYTF
d_call: TRBD2; j_call: TRBJ2-3; v_call: TRBV5-6; clone_size: NA; cdr3_length: 20; cdr3_nt: TGTGCCAGCAGCTTTGTGCGGCGGGGGAGCGGGCGCCCTCACACAGATACGCAGTATTTT; cdr3_aa: CASSFVRRGSGRPHTDTQYF
d_call: TRBD2; j_call: TRBJ2-1; v_call: TRBV24-1; clone_size: few; cdr3_length: 12; cdr3_nt: TGTGCCACCAGGAGCGGGGAGAATGAGCAGTTCTTC; cdr3_aa: CATRSGENEQFF
d_call: NA; j_call: TRBJ2-1; v_call: TRBV29-1; clone_size: many; cdr3_length: 13; cdr3_nt: TGCAGCGTCCGTTCCCAGCTTTACAATGAGCAGTTCTTC; cdr3_aa: CSVRSQLYNEQFF
d_call: TRBD2; j_call: TRBJ2-1; v_call: TRBV5-1; clone_size: NA; cdr3_length: 17; cdr3_nt: TGCGCCAGCAGCCCGGGACTAGCGGGAGGAAGGGGCAATGAGCAGTTCTTC; cdr3_aa: CASSPGLAGGRGNEQFF
d_call: NA; j_call: TRBJ2-1; v_call: TRBV7-6; clone_size: NA; cdr3_length: 13; cdr3_nt: TGTGCCAGCAGCTCAACTCCGGGACGGGAGCAGTTCTTC; cdr3_aa: CASSSTPGREQFF
d_call: TRBD2; j_call: TRBJ2-2; v_call: TRBV6-6; clone_size: many; cdr3_length: 18; cdr3_nt: TGTGCCAGCAGTCCGGGACTAGCGGGGAGTCATTACACCGGGGAGCTGTTTTTT; cdr3_aa: CASSPGLAGSHYTGELFF